Shown below are 25 T cell receptor beta chains from a single sample sequenced in a study of T cell changes during pregnancy in multiple sclerosis. TCRdb's copy holds only in-frame clones and misses some; the assay was immunoSEQ multiplex PCR. This table holds tens of thousands of clones, over 75% found once. Sequences were derived from peripheral blood, sampled in the first trimester of pregnancy. The receptors were gathered from a female donor in good health, enrolled as a control in a pregnancy study.

The rearrangement links TRBV19 to TRBJ2-3; 8 nucleotides agree with TRBD2. CDR3 length equals 14 residues. With 9 bases clipped from V and 2 bases from J, the junction kept 7 bases outside the gene matches. Germline V lookup: CDR1 LNHDA, CDR2 SQIVND (reference sequence). CDR3 sequence (DNA): TGTGCCAGCCGAGCGGGAGTGACCACAGATACGCAGTATTTT. Translating it yields CASRAGVTTDTQYF.

The CDR3 DNA follows: TGTGCCTGGGCCCAGACAGGGTTTAACACCGGGGAGCTGTTTTTT. As protein: CAWAQTGFNTGELFF. The chain uses TRBV30 and TRBJ2-2; TRBD1 matches at 7 bases. In germline, CDR1 is GTSNPN, CDR2 SVGIG (reference sequence). The CDR3 spans 15 residues. V shed 5 bases, J shed 2 bases, and the junction held 8 bases outside the gene matches.

The rearrangement links TRBV5-1 to TRBJ2-1; 11 bases align to TRBD2. This CDR3 region has 16 residues. After removal of 4 bases from V and 2 bases from J, the junction contained 5 bases not matched to a gene. CDR1 and CDR2 (germline): SGHRS, YFSETQ. The CDR3 loop reads CASSTGGLAAYNEQFF. The CDR3 bases are TGCGCCAGCAGCACGGGGGGACTAGCGGCCTACAATGAGCAGTTCTTC.

J is TRBJ2-5 and V is TRBV29-1; TRBD1 might be the D (5 bases). The J call is doubtful: the DNA matches TRBJ2-7 better. The CDR3 extends over 14 amino acids. CDR1 and CDR2 (germline): SQVTM, ANQGSEA. CDR3 amino acids: CSVSQRYRTYEQYF. In DNA, the CDR3 is TGCAGCGTCTCACAGCGATACAGGACCTACGAGCAGTACTTC.

The rearrangement joins TRBV7-8 to TRBJ2-3; TRBD2 agrees at 8 bases. The V and J ends lost 5 bases and 3 bases, in that order; junction bases with no gene match: 10. Germline V gene data show CDR1 as SGHVS and CDR2 as FQNEAQ. This CDR3 is 16 amino acids long. The CDR3 region is CASSLRSGRGTDTQYF. In DNA, the CDR3 is TGTGCCAGCAGCCTCCGGTCCGGGAGGGGTACAGATACGCAGTATTTT.

The chain has TRBV28 and TRBJ2-4; D may be TRBD1 (6 bases). CDR3 size: 13 residues. The germline V gene has CDR1 MDHEN and CDR2 SYDVKM. V was pared by 5 bases and J by 8 bases, with 13 bases between. CDR3 sequence reads: CASSAQGRHIQYF. The CDR3 bases are TGTGCCAGCAGTGCACAGGGTAGACACATTCAGTACTTC.

The CDR3 sequence is CAISETRAGQGASGEQYF. CDR3 bases: TGTGCCATCAGTGAGACCCGCGCGGGACAGGGGGCCTCGGGTGAGCAGTACTTC. This chain joins TRBV10-3 and TRBJ2-7, with TRBD1 matching 12 bases. Germline lookup yields CDR1 ENHRY and CDR2 SYGVKD. With V trimmed by 2 bases and J by 7 bases, 15 bases remained unmatched. The CDR3 spans 18 residues.

V and J are TRBV5-4 and TRBJ1-2; a possible D gene is TRBD1 (6 bases). CDR3 length: 11 residues. The germline V and J ends were trimmed by 3 bases and 8 bases, with 8 bases remaining between them. Germline-derived CDR1 and CDR2 are SGHNT and YYREEE (reference sequence). The CDR3 reads CASSSGDGYTF. CDR3 coding DNA: TGTGCCAGCAGCTCAGGGGACGGCTACACCTTC.

By share, this clone counts as medium-sized (0.01 to 0.1%). The chain recombines TRBV6-1 with TRBJ1-1; TRBD1 agrees at 8 bases. The CDR3 sequence is 17 residues long. Looked up from germline, CDR1 is MNHNS and CDR2 is SASEGT. The trim removed 3 bases at V and 1 base at J, leaving 10 bases unmatched. CDR3 protein: CASSDGAGGGPNTEAFF. The DNA for the CDR3 is TGTGCCAGCAGTGACGGTGCAGGGGGCGGCCCGAACACTGAAGCTTTCTTT.

This chain links TRBV9 with TRBJ2-7, with a possible D match to TRBD2 (6 bases). Germline-derived CDR1 and CDR2 are SGDLS and YYNGEE. There are 14 residues in the CDR3. Trimming removed 0 bases from V and 2 bases from J, with 9 bases in between. CDR3 sequence: CASSVAGETYEQYF. DNA of the CDR3: TGTGCCAGCAGCGTAGCGGGGGAAACCTACGAGCAGTACTTC. Full variable domain (rest looked up from reference TRBV9 and TRBJ2-7): DSGVTQTPKHLITATGQRVTLRCSPRSGDLSVYWYQQSLDQGLQFLIQYYNGEERAKGNILERFSAQQFPDLHSELNLSSLELGDSALYFCASSVAGETYEQYFGPGTRLTVT.

The V and J genes are TRBV15 and TRBJ2-1, with a possible D match to TRBD2 (7 bases). Trimming removed 0 bases from V and 14 bases from J, with 14 bases in between. The V gene's germline CDR1 is LNHNV and CDR2 YYDKDF (reference sequence). CDR3 length: 13 amino acids. The CDR3 nucleotides are TGTGCCACCAGCAGAGACGAAGGGGAGGGGGAGTTCTTC. Its translation is CATSRDEGEGEFF.

This chain links TRBV6-5 with TRBJ2-2; TRBD2 matches 13 bases. The CDR3 has 16 residues. The junction had 4 bases not matched to a gene; V was cut back by 3 bases and J by 6 bases. Per germline, CDR1 MNHEY and CDR2 SVGAGI. Written as DNA, the CDR3 is TGTGCCAGCAGTTATTTGACTAGCGGGAGGCCCGGGGAGCTGTTTTTT. This codes for CASSYLTSGRPGELFF.

The rearrangement joins TRBV4-3 to TRBJ2-3, with 8 bases that match TRBD2. Per germline, CDR1 LGHNA and CDR2 YSLEER. Trimming removed 1 base from V and 3 bases from J; junction bases left unmatched: 3. The CDR3 covers 15 residues. CDR3 protein: CASSQAGGPTDTQYF. CDR3 sequence (DNA): TGCGCCAGCAGCCAAGCGGGGGGGCCGACAGATACGCAGTATTTT.

The chain couples TRBV19 to TRBJ2-1; 9 bases fit TRBD2. Germline CDR1 is LNHDA and CDR2 is SQIVND (reference sequence). The junction had 1 base not matched to a gene; V was cut back by 1 base and J by 3 bases. This CDR3 comprises 15 residues. DNA of the CDR3: TGTGCCAGTAGTATAGGACTAGCGGACTACAATGAGCAGTTCTTC. Translated, it gives CASSIGLADYNEQFF.

This sequence joins TRBV10-3 and TRBJ1-1; D is uncertain. The germline V and J ends were trimmed by 7 bases and 2 bases, with 20 bases remaining between them. The CDR3 is made up of 16 amino acids. Germline V gene lookup returns CDR1 ENHRY and CDR2 SYGVKD. In DNA, the CDR3 is TGTGCCATCACCGAGGGTGGGGTCGGGATAAACACTGAAGCTTTCTTT. Its translation: CAITEGGVGINTEAFF.

The chain links TRBV6-6 to TRBJ2-7; 7 bases align to TRBD1. V gave up 6 bases and J gave up 0 bases; unmatched junction bases: 5. CDR1 is MNHNY, CDR2 SVGAGI, per germline (reference sequence). CDR3 length equals 14 residues. As DNA, the CDR3 is TGTGCCAGCAGCTACAGGGGCAGCTCCTACGAGCAGTACTTC. It translates to CASSYRGSSYEQYF.

The gene calls are TRBV6-5 and TRBJ2-7; 9 nucleotides match TRBD1. Germline V lookup: CDR1 MNHEY, CDR2 SVGAGI. The CDR3 is 14 residues long. V lost 6 bases to trimming and J lost 4 bases; unmatched junction nucleotides: 7. CDR3 loop: CASSFFGTGYEQYF. The CDR3 coding sequence is TGTGCCAGCAGCTTTTTCGGGACAGGGTACGAGCAGTACTTC.

The V and J genes are TRBV7-9 and TRBJ2-1, with TRBD1 matching 7 bases. The CDR3 length is 15 residues. V lost 6 bases, J lost 4 bases, and 9 bases stayed unmatched. The germline CDR1 and CDR2 sequences are SEHNR and FQNEAQ (reference sequence). The DNA for the CDR3 is TGTGCCAGCAGGACCCGGGACAGAGTATACAATGAGCAGTTCTTC. The encoded protein is CASRTRDRVYNEQFF.

The rearrangement uses TRBV7-8 and TRBJ2-1, with 9 bases identical to TRBD1. This CDR3 has 13 amino acids. The J segment lost 10 bases and the V segment lost 3 bases, leaving 4 bases of the junction unmatched. Germline loops: CDR1 SGHVS, CDR2 FQNEAQ. This chain's CDR3 is CASSFNRGQEQFF. The CDR3 bases are TGTGCCAGCAGCTTTAACAGGGGGCAGGAGCAGTTCTTC.

This chain uses TRBV7-9 with TRBJ1-2; TRBD1 agrees at 9 bases. V gave up 5 bases and J gave up 4 bases; unmatched junction bases: 8. The length of the CDR3 is 15 residues. CDR1 is SEHNR and CDR2 is FQNEAQ in the germline V gene (reference sequence). The CDR3 is CASSTTGGAAYGYTF. DNA of the CDR3: TGTGCCAGCAGCACAACAGGGGGCGCAGCCTATGGCTACACCTTC.

This rearrangement joins TRBV9 to TRBJ1-2; 7 bases are a match to TRBD1. J gave up 8 bases and V 4 bases, and 14 bases lay outside the gene matches. CDR3 length: 15 amino acids. Per germline, CDR1 SGDLS and CDR2 YYNGEE. CDR3 loop: CASSPRPRDSEGYTF. The CDR3 nucleotides are TGTGCCAGCAGCCCTCGCCCCCGGGACAGTGAGGGCTACACCTTC.

The genes are TRBV4-1 and TRBJ2-7; the D gene is possibly TRBD2 (6 bases). Germline V gene sequence: CDR1 MGHRA, CDR2 YSYEKL. Trimming removed 0 bases from V and 2 bases from J, with 11 bases in between. The CDR3 covers 15 residues. CDR3 protein: CASSQDHGGTYEQYF. The CDR3 region has the DNA TGCGCCAGCAGCCAAGATCACGGGGGAACCTACGAGCAGTACTTC.

The chain recombines TRBV10-3 with TRBJ2-7, with 9 bases lining up with TRBD1. V shed 7 bases and J 2 bases; nucleotides not matched to a gene: 6. Germline lookup yields CDR1 ENHRY and CDR2 SYGVKD. There are 14 residues in the CDR3. Here the CDR3 reads CAITRDRETYEQYF. CDR3 nucleotides: TGTGCCATCACCAGGGACAGGGAAACCTACGAGCAGTACTTC.

This clone came up a few times. In nucleotides, the CDR3 is TGTGCCAGCAGCTTGACTAGCGGTTACAATGAGCAGTTCTTC. Amino acids: CASSLTSGYNEQFF. The chain employs TRBV7-8 and TRBJ2-1; the match to TRBD2 covers 9 bases. V was clipped by 3 bases and J by 4 bases; unmatched bases: 1. The CDR3 contains 14 residues. Germline V gives CDR1 SGHVS, CDR2 FQNEAQ.

The chain has TRBV4-3 and TRBJ1-2; 8 nucleotides align to TRBD1. V lost 0 bases and J lost 7; bases outside the gene matches: 19. Germline V gene sequence: CDR1 LGHNA, CDR2 YSLEER. The CDR3 runs to 19 residues. The DNA for the CDR3 is TGCGCCAGCAGCCAAGAGGGGGGAATCAGGGGGCTGTACGTCTCTGGCTACACCTTC. Translation gives CASSQEGGIRGLYVSGYTF.